This passage covers 10 T cell receptor beta chains from one sample sequenced in a study of T cell responses to AZD1222 COVID-19 vaccine. Some clones are missing from TCRdb's copy, which holds only in-frame ones; the method was immunoSEQ multiplex PCR. The top ten clones hold over 4% of a sample with 120,000 to 150,000 clones, 82% of them seen once. The material was peripheral blood, obtained on day 0 of MenACWY control vaccination. These receptors came from an adult in good health.

This chain uses TRBV7-3 with TRBJ2-7; D is uncertain. The CDR3 loop spans 13 amino acids. Germline V gene data show CDR1 as SGHTA and CDR2 as FQGTGA. V was cut by 1 base and J by 4 bases, with 8 bases left in between. CDR3: CASSLNPGYEQYF. DNA of the CDR3: TGTGCCAGCAGCTTAAATCCGGGTTACGAGCAGTACTTC.

The chain joins TRBV10-2 to TRBJ1-1; weak D call: TRBD1 (6 bases). Trimming shortened V by 0 bases and J by 5 bases, and 13 bases separated the two germline ends. Germline CDR1 WSHSY, CDR2 SAAADI. The CDR3 spans 15 residues. The CDR3 DNA is TGCGCCAGCAGTGAGTCGCAGGGGCCTGGGACTGAAGCTTTCTTT. It codes for CASSESQGPGTEAFF.

The chain recombines TRBV5-4 with TRBJ2-2; no definite D call. V was pared by 4 bases and J by 0 bases, with 1 base between. Germline-derived CDR1 and CDR2 are SGHNT and YYREEE (reference sequence). The CDR3 has 12 residues. As DNA, the CDR3 is TGTGCCAGCAGCCCGAACACCGGGGAGCTGTTTTTT. It yields the protein CASSPNTGELFF.

The chain uses TRBV28 and TRBJ2-1; 9 bases are shared with TRBD1. CDR1 is MDHEN, CDR2 SYDVKM, per germline. CDR3 length: 18 residues. With V trimmed by 7 bases and J by 1 base, 14 bases remained unmatched. The CDR3 is CASITRRGTGSSYNEQFF. CDR3 sequence (DNA): TGTGCCAGCATCACCCGCCGTGGGACAGGGAGTTCCTACAATGAGCAGTTCTTC.

This clone has just one count. This rearrangement joins TRBV19 to TRBJ2-1; 11 bases fit TRBD2. The CDR3 loop spans 16 amino acids. J lost 3 bases, V lost 5 bases, and 6 bases had no gene match. Germline CDR1 is LNHDA and CDR2 is SQIVND (reference sequence). The CDR3 DNA reads TGTGCCAGTAGTCAACTTACTAGCGGGGGCTACAATGAGCAGTTCTTC. Translation: CASSQLTSGGYNEQFF.

The rearrangement joins TRBV30 to TRBJ1-4; unclear D gene. V dropped 2 bases and J dropped 2 bases, with 15 bases sitting between them. From germline, CDR1 is GTSNPN and CDR2 SVGIG (reference sequence). The CDR3 loop spans 16 amino acids. The CDR3 protein is CAWSPGRVLTNEKLFF. DNA for the CDR3: TGTGCCTGGAGTCCCGGGAGGGTACTGACTAATGAAAAACTGTTTTTT.

This chain joins TRBV10-3 and TRBJ1-2; D gene unclear. V dropped 3 bases and J dropped 4 bases, with 24 bases sitting between them. Germline assignment: CDR1 ENHRY and CDR2 SYGVKD. The CDR3 extends over 18 amino acids. The CDR3 DNA is TGTGCCATCAGTGAAGGAGTACTGGGGTCGGCTGATGGCTATGGCTACACCTTC. Its protein product is CAISEGVLGSADGYGYTF.

This clone occurred a few times. The rearrangement uses TRBV5-4 and TRBJ1-5; TRBD1 aligns across 10 bases. CDR3 length equals 16 residues. The ends lost 3 bases at V and 7 bases at J; junction bases unmatched: 10. Germline V CDR1 and CDR2: SGHNT, YYREEE (reference sequence). CDR3 in DNA: TGTGCCAGCAGCTATACCAGACAGGGGGCAAGGCAGCCCCAGCATTTT. Translated: CASSYTRQGARQPQHF.

J is TRBJ1-1 and V is TRBV2; tentatively, D is TRBD1 (6 bases). V lost 7 bases and J lost 4, with 16 bases in between. The length of the CDR3 is 14 residues. Per the germline V gene, CDR1 is SNHLY and CDR2 is FYNNEI. The CDR3 DNA sequence: TGTGCCAGCATTGGGGGCCAAAGGAGCACTGAAGCTTTCTTT. This gives the protein CASIGGQRSTEAFF.

J is TRBJ1-1 and V is TRBV18; D is perhaps TRBD1 (6 bases). CDR1 is KGHSH, CDR2 LQKENI, per germline. This CDR3 region has 14 residues. The V end lost 6 bases, the J end lost 0 bases, and 11 bases lay between the germline ends. In DNA form, the CDR3 reads TGTGCCAGCTCGTCTGACAGGTTGAACACTGAAGCTTTCTTT. Translating gives CASSSDRLNTEAFF.